The 4 T cell receptor beta chains below all came from one sample that was sequenced in a study of blood T cells in healthy people across ages. Together with a sample-barcoded 5' primer, a J-beta primer mix was included in a second PCR lasting about 6 to 11 cycles. TCRdb analysed the 5' RACE reads with MiXCR anew, one entry per CDR3 protein. The sample lists just under 550,000 distinct CDR3 sequences; approximately 25% were seen once. This sample was shared with a second study, whose subject was T cells of mothers and their children.

Sequencing was carried out using blood. The receptors were sampled from a boy between 10 and 17 years old in good health.

The chain recombines TRBV20-1 with TRBJ2-5; 8 positions agree with TRBD2. The DNA end lines up better with TRBJ2-7; the J call may be wrong. The germline gives CDR1 DFQATT, CDR2 SNEGSKA (reference sequence). This CDR3 contains 13 residues. The CDR3 DNA reads as TGCAGTGCTAGGGTCAGCGGGAGCTACGAGCAGTACTTC. This encodes CSARVSGSYEQYF.

In its sample, this clonotype was seen a few times. The CDR3 spells CASSASSGYTF. The CDR3 bases are TGTGCCAGCAGCGCGTCGAGCGGCTACACCTTC. The chain uses TRBV3-1 and TRBJ1-2, with D hard to call. CDR1 and CDR2 from the germline V gene are LGHDT and YNNKEL (reference sequence). V was shortened by 5 bases and J by 8 bases, with 9 bases between the two germline ends. This CDR3 has 11 residues.

This chain uses TRBV6-1 with TRBJ2-5; TRBD2 matches 10 bases. The germline V gene encodes CDR1 MNHNS and CDR2 SASEGT. The V gene end was trimmed by 10 bases and the J gene end by 7 bases; junction bases not matched to a gene: 12. The CDR3 spans 14 residues. The chain's CDR3 is CATKIASGRGTQYF. The CDR3 nucleotides read TGTGCCACCAAGATTGCTAGCGGGAGAGGGACCCAGTACTTC.

There are a few counts of this clonotype. This rearrangement joins TRBV5-1 to TRBJ2-1; 10 positions match TRBD2. CDR3 length equals 17 residues. V trimming: 4 bases; J trimming: 5 bases; junction bases outside the gene matches: 12. Germline loops: CDR1 SGHRS, CDR2 YFSETQ. The CDR3 loop is CASSPPRAGGDDNEQFF. CDR3 nucleotides: TGCGCCAGCAGCCCCCCTAGAGCGGGAGGGGACGACAATGAGCAGTTCTTC.